This paragraph covers one TCR beta chain sequence. Its recognized antigen is unknown. Per-nucleotide qualities are absent, and no much larger clonotype sits a single base away. Sample time point, as interpreted from the label and publication: after hematopoietic stem cell transplant. PRAID was a condition in which autoinflammation came alongside prominent immunodeficiency. Prior to TRB sequencing, T-cell subsets (conventional T cells, CD8+ T cells, regulatory T cells, T follicular helper cells) were sorted. For CDR1 and CDR2, the germline V gene lists KGHSH and LQKENI. The CDR3, from cysteine to phenylalanine, totals 13 residues. Just CDR3 DNA is preserved here, 39 bases in frame from base 1. The junction carries 15 bases between V and J, which are trimmed by 2 bases and 14 bases respectively. The record originates from a study of stem cell transplantation in POMP-related autoinflammatory disease (dated by TCRdb to the early 2020s). About the investigation overall: It was hypothesized that MHC class I-dependent CD8+ T-cell differentiation and positive selection are impaired by defective thymoproteasomes, resulting in skewing of the TRB repertoire. Before transplant, patients showed CD4+ naive T-cell skewing, low CD8+ T-cell proportions, and reduced T-cell cytokine secretion. After transplant, 100% donor engraftment of neutrophils and platelets through one year was shown by DNA chimerism analysis. High-throughput TRB sequencing assessed how POMP deficiency affects T-cell receptor beta repertoire diversity and CDR3 characteristics.

The method was the immunoSEQ multiplex PCR assay. The original pipeline was this. Repertoire diversity was quantified with Shannon entropy, accounting for clonal size distribution. The Gini-Simpson index (Simpson_1-D) was used to measure inequality in clonotype distribution. The table was pulled from immuneACCESS by TCRdb, which kept in-frame rearrangements only. Such tables lose some clones; where checked, under half of the loss comes from unresolved V genes, and the rest has no known cause. The DNA gave D and trimming, while V, J and clone size come from that table. Within this sample are some 65,000 clones, with roughly 93% of them counted one time only. The top ten clonotypes cover about 0.71% of the sample. The research as a whole found: A restricted number of unique TRB V-J gene pairings was observed in PRAID patients. A trend toward lower TRB diversity and higher clonality was observed in PRAID patients across all analyzed T-cell subsets. Statistical significance for the trend toward lower diversity and increased clonality in PRAID patients was reached only for regulatory T cells.

The receptor comes from a human patient with POMP-related autoinflammation and immune dysregulation (PRAID). In transplant recipients, some T cells may be of donor rather than host origin. In this chain, TRBV18 is recombined with TRBJ2-2; the D gene lacks a confident call. Source: CD4+ T cells from PBMCs, taken after stem cell transplantation. The CDR3 corresponds to CASSPGPAAALFF. Here is the DNA: TGTGCCAGCTCACCAGGGCCGGCAGCTGCCCTGTTTTTT.